The sequence of this T cell receptor beta chain was determined in a study of blood T cell repertoires in COVID-19. The CDR3 runs 13 residues. Germline V gives CDR1 MRHNA, CDR2 SNTAGT. The V end lost 4 bases, the J end lost 0 bases, and 6 bases lay between the germline ends. Using immunoSEQ multiplex PCR, the repertoire was profiled, and TCRdb retains in-frame clones only, with some absent. The repertoire has 150,000 to 250,000 clones, roughly 87% of them found once; the top ten carry approximately 2.1%. Participant reports of clinical history set cohort assignment. V usage is TRBV6-4 and J usage is TRBJ1-1, with D unresolved. The clonotype comes from a woman in her twenties or thirties who had recovered from COVID-19. The source material was PBMCs or T cells enriched from blood (not recorded which). Here the CDR3 DNA reads TGTGCCAGCAGTGGTGACATGAACACTGAAGCTTTCTTT. Protein product: CASSGDMNTEAFF.